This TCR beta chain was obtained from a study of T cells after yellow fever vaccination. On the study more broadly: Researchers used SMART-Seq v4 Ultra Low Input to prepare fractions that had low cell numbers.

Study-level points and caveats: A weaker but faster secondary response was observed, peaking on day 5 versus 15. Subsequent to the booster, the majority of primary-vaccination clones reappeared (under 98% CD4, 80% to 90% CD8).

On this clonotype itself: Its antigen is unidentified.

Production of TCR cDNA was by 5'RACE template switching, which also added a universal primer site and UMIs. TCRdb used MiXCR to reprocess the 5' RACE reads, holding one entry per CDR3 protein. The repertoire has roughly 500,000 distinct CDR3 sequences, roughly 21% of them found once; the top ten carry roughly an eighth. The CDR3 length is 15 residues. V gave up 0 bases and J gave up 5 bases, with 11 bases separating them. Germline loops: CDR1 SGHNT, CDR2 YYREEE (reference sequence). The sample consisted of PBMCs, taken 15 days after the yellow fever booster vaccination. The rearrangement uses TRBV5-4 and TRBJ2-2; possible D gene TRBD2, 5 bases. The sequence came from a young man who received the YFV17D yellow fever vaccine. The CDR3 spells CASSLVQSGTGELFF. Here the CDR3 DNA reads TGTGCCAGCAGCTTGGTGCAGTCGGGAACCGGGGAGCTGTTTTTT. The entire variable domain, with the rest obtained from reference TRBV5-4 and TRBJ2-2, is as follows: ETGVTQSPTHLIKTRGQQVTLRCSSQSGHNTVSWYQQALGQGPQFIFQYYREEENGRGNFPPRFSGLQFPNYSSELNVNALELDDSALYLCASSLVQSGTGELFFGEGSRLTVL.